These T cell receptor beta chains were read from a single sample in a study of PD-1 blockade in classical Hodgkin lymphoma. The assay was immunoSEQ multiplex PCR, and TCRdb's table has in-frame clones only and misses some. This table holds roughly 81,000 clones, around 90% found once. The sample in question was peripheral blood mononuclear cells (PBMCs), obtained before the second cycle of nivolumab. Every receptor here comes from a human donor with classical Hodgkin lymphoma. The CDR3 runs from the conserved cysteine through the conserved F or W. A D gene is named only where the DNA matches it firmly. Some rows mark clone size as missing; the rest say once, few, many or name a class of expanded clone.

clone_size	d_call	j_call	v_call	cdr3_nt	cdr3_aa
-	-	TRBJ2-2	TRBV6-1	TGTGCCAGCACCCCCGCGATAAACACCGGGGAGCTGTTTTTT	CASTPAINTGELFF
-	-	TRBJ2-1	TRBV14	TGTGCCAGCAGCAATTGGGGGTTTCGTGAGCAGTTCTTC	CASSNWGFREQFF
-	TRBD2	TRBJ2-3	TRBV28	TGTGCCAGCAGCCCTAGCGGGAGGGGCACAGATACGCAGTATTTT	CASSPSGRGTDTQYF
-	-	TRBJ2-7	TRBV27	TGTGCCAGCAGTGCCGGGACTTCTTTCTACGAGCAGTACTTC	CASSAGTSFYEQYF
-	TRBD2	TRBJ2-1	TRBV7-6	TGTGCCAGCAGCTTTCTAGCGGGAGGGCCGCTTAATGAGCAGTTCTTC	CASSFLAGGPLNEQFF
-	-	TRBJ1-3	TRBV15	TGTGCCACCAGCAGAGGAGGGAATTCTGGAAACACCATATATTTT	CATSRGGNSGNTIYF
once	TRBD2	TRBJ2-1	TRBV7-2	TGTGCCAGCAGCTTAGATAGGTTTAGCGGGAGCCCCTACAATGAGCAGTTCTTC	CASSLDRFSGSPYNEQFF
-	TRBD1	TRBJ1-1	TRBV19	TGTGCCAGTAGTCACACGGGACAGGGCAGGGCACCTCTCACTGAAGCTTTCTTT	CASSHTGQGRAPLTEAFF
-	TRBD2	TRBJ2-3	TRBV10-3	TGTGCCATCAGTGAGTCGGGGACTAGTCGAGGCTACAGCACAGATACGCAGTATTTT	CAISESGTSRGYSTDTQYF
-	TRBD1	TRBJ1-1	TRBV28	TGTGCCAGCAGACGCCGGGACAGGATCCCTACTGAAGCTTTCTTT	CASRRRDRIPTEAFF
-	-	TRBJ2-7	TRBV6-6	TGTGCCAGCAGTTACCACAGGGACTACGAGCAGTACTTC	CASSYHRDYEQYF
-	-	TRBJ2-7	TRBV11-2	TGTGCCAGCAGCTTAGCGGAGGCCTGGGAGCAGTACTTC	CASSLAEAWEQYF
-	-	TRBJ1-3	TRBV5-5	TGTGCCAGCAGCCGGGGGACTCCCGGAAACACCATATATTTT	CASSRGTPGNTIYF
-	-	TRBJ1-1	TRBV30	TGTGCCTCCCCGTCCCCCATGGGAGGGGGTACTGAAGCTTTCTTT	CASPSPMGGGTEAFF